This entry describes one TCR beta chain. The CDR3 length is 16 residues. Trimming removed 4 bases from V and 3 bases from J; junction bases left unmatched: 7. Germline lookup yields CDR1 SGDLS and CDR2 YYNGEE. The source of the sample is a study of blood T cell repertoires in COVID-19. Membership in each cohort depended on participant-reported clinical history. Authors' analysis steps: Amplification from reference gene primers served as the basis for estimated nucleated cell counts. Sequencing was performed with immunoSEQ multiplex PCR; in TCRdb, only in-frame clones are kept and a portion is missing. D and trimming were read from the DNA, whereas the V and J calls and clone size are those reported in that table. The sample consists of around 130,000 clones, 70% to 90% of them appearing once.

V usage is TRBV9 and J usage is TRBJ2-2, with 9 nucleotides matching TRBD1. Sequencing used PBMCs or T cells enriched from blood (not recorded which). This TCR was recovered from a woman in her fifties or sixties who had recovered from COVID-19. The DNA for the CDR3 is TGTGCCAGCAGCCCCGGGACAGGGCGGGACACCGGGGAGCTGTTTTTT. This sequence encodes CASSPGTGRDTGELFF.